The rows below give T cell receptor beta chains drawn from one sample of a study of blood T cell repertoires in COVID-19. TCRdb keeps only in-frame clones here, not all; method: immunoSEQ multiplex PCR. The sample lists tens of thousands of clones, about 78% seen once, with roughly 7% in the top ten. The sequenced sample consisted of peripheral blood. The source of these receptors is a woman in her fifties or sixties with acute or convalescent COVID-19. Each CDR3 is given with its conserved first and last residue. The D gene is left open where the match is weak. Some rows have no size entry. The others give once, few or many, or a class for an expanded clone.

cdr3_nt: TGCGCCAGCAGTTCACCTTCCGGAGAAACTGAAGCTTTCTTT
cdr3_aa: CASSSPSGETEAFF
j_call: TRBJ1-1
clone_size: -
d_call: -
v_call: TRBV10-2

cdr3_nt: TGTGCCAGCAGTTACACTAAACAGGGCGCAGGAAACACCATATATTTT
cdr3_aa: CASSYTKQGAGNTIYF
j_call: TRBJ1-3
clone_size: once
d_call: -
v_call: TRBV6-5

cdr3_nt: TGTGCCAGCAGCTTAGCGGGGCAGGGGGCGATATCTGAAGCTTTCTTT
cdr3_aa: CASSLAGQGAISEAFF
j_call: TRBJ1-1
clone_size: once
d_call: TRBD1
v_call: TRBV7-6

cdr3_nt: TGTGCCAGCTCATTGGGGACAGCGTATGGCTACACCTTC
cdr3_aa: CASSLGTAYGYTF
j_call: TRBJ1-2
clone_size: -
d_call: TRBD1
v_call: TRBV18

cdr3_nt: TGCAGCGTTGAAGGGACAGGGAAAGAGCAGTACTTC
cdr3_aa: CSVEGTGKEQYF
j_call: TRBJ2-7
clone_size: -
d_call: TRBD1
v_call: TRBV29-1

cdr3_nt: TGTGCCAGCAGCATACAGGGACAGGCTGATGAAGCTTTCTTT
cdr3_aa: CASSIQGQADEAFF
j_call: TRBJ1-1
clone_size: -
d_call: TRBD1
v_call: TRBV9

cdr3_nt: TGTGCCAGCAGTTTATCTCTGGGGGCTAGCACAGATACGCAGTATTTT
cdr3_aa: CASSLSLGASTDTQYF
j_call: TRBJ2-3
clone_size: -
d_call: -
v_call: TRBV27

cdr3_nt: TGCGCCAGCAGCTTACTAGCGGGGGTTCAAGAGACCCAGTACTTC
cdr3_aa: CASSLLAGVQETQYF
j_call: TRBJ2-5
clone_size: -
d_call: TRBD2
v_call: TRBV5-1

cdr3_nt: TGTGCCAGCAGCTTAGGGCGGAGCTACGAGCAGTACTTC
cdr3_aa: CASSLGRSYEQYF
j_call: TRBJ2-7
clone_size: -
d_call: -
v_call: TRBV11-2

cdr3_nt: TGTGCCAGCTCACCGCCTATATATCTCCGGGACAGGGGGACCTACGAGCAGTACTTC
cdr3_aa: CASSPPIYLRDRGTYEQYF
j_call: TRBJ2-7
clone_size: -
d_call: TRBD1
v_call: TRBV18

cdr3_nt: TGTGCCAGCAGCCGTACTGGAGGGGCCCTAGAGACCCAGTACTTC
cdr3_aa: CASSRTGGALETQYF
j_call: TRBJ2-5
clone_size: -
d_call: -
v_call: TRBV7-9

cdr3_nt: TGCGCCAGCAGCTATAAGCGGGGGGGCCTCTACGAGCAGTACTTC
cdr3_aa: CASSYKRGGLYEQYF
j_call: TRBJ2-7
clone_size: -
d_call: TRBD2
v_call: TRBV5-1

cdr3_nt: TGTGCCAGCAGCCAGGGGGGGGCTAGCGGCTATACGCAGTATTTT
cdr3_aa: CASSQGGASGYTQYF
j_call: TRBJ2-3
clone_size: -
d_call: -
v_call: TRBV3-1/TRBV3-2

cdr3_nt: TGTGCCACCAGTGAAACCGGGATCAGGGGCTATTCACCCCTCCACTTT
cdr3_aa: CATSETGIRGYSPLHF
j_call: TRBJ1-6
clone_size: -
d_call: -
v_call: TRBV24-1

cdr3_nt: TGCAGCGTTCGTATGGAAGGGGTGGAGACCCAGTACTTC
cdr3_aa: CSVRMEGVETQYF
j_call: TRBJ2-5
clone_size: -
d_call: -
v_call: TRBV29-1

cdr3_nt: TGTGCCAGCAACCCCACTAGCGGGGTTAACAATGAGCAGTTCTTC
cdr3_aa: CASNPTSGVNNEQFF
j_call: TRBJ2-1
clone_size: -
d_call: TRBD2
v_call: TRBV6-5